This entry lists 24 T cell receptor beta chains sequenced from one sample in a study of PD-L1 blockade in urothelial cancer. Profiled with immunoSEQ multiplex PCR; TCRdb holds only in-frame clones, not every one. The sample has more than 30,000 clones; around 89% are singletons. Source: PBMCs, taken around atezolizumab (anti-PD-L1) treatment. The origin of the receptors is a man in his 60s with urothelial cancer.

This clone appeared a single time. The chain recombines TRBV4-3 with TRBJ2-7, with 13 bases identical to TRBD2. The trim removed 3 bases at V and 2 bases at J, leaving 7 bases unmatched. The CDR3 is made up of 17 amino acids. In germline, CDR1 is LGHNA, CDR2 YSLEER. The CDR3 region has the DNA TGCGCCAGCAGCCAGAGACTAGCGGGGGGCCTCGCCTACGAGCAGTACTTC. Residues: CASSQRLAGGLAYEQYF.

The rearrangement uses TRBV2 and TRBJ2-7, with D perhaps matching TRBD2 (6 bases). This CDR3 comprises 12 residues. V lost 10 bases and J lost 3, with 13 bases in between. Germline values: CDR1 SNHLY, CDR2 FYNNEI. CDR3 sequence: CATGTGDYEQYF. The CDR3 DNA reads as TGTGCCACCGGGACTGGAGACTACGAGCAGTACTTC.

The rearrangement links TRBV19 to TRBJ1-2; possibly TRBD1 for D (6 bases). The germline CDR1 and CDR2 sequences are LNHDA and SQIVND (reference sequence). The CDR3 consists of 14 residues. The V and J ends lost 7 bases and 1 base respectively, with 13 bases between them. This CDR3 reads CASTDRQVNYGYTF. The CDR3 DNA follows: TGTGCCAGTACCGACCGACAGGTTAACTATGGCTACACCTTC.

The V call is TRBV4-2, the J call TRBJ2-7, with D perhaps TRBD1 (5 bases). The CDR3 is 14 residues long. V dropped 4 bases and J dropped 0 bases, with 10 bases sitting between them. In germline, CDR1 is LGHNA, CDR2 YNFKEQ. CDR3 DNA: TGTGCCAGCAGCCCCCGACAGAGCTCCTACGAGCAGTACTTC. It codes for CASSPRQSSYEQYF.

The V and J genes are TRBV18 and TRBJ2-2; D unresolved. The CDR3 extends over 16 amino acids. Trimming pared 1 base from V and 6 bases from J, leaving 15 bases between. Germline V gene sequence: CDR1 KGHSH, CDR2 LQKENI. The CDR3 spells CASSPLMESPAGELFF. CDR3 DNA: TGTGCCAGCTCACCACTAATGGAGTCGCCGGCCGGGGAGCTGTTTTTT.

The chain joins TRBV18 to TRBJ2-1; 7 nucleotides line up with TRBD2. V was clipped by 2 bases and J by 3 bases; unmatched bases: 1. There are 14 residues in the CDR3. Germline V gene sequence: CDR1 KGHSH, CDR2 LQKENI. CDR3 DNA sequence: TGTGCCAGCTCACCAGGGACTAACTACAATGAGCAGTTCTTC. It codes for CASSPGTNYNEQFF.

This chain uses TRBV9 with TRBJ2-1; 11 bases are shared with TRBD1. Germline CDR1 is SGDLS and CDR2 is YYNGEE. The CDR3 contains 19 residues. Unmatched junction bases numbered 13, after V lost 3 bases and J lost 2 bases. CDR3 sequence: CASSAPDRGPKDPYNEQFF. The CDR3 DNA is TGTGCCAGCAGCGCTCCGGACAGGGGGCCTAAGGACCCCTACAATGAGCAGTTCTTC.

CDR3 amino acids: CASSYGERGNTEAFF. CDR3 in DNA: TGTGCCAGCAGTTATGGTGAACGGGGAAACACTGAAGCTTTCTTT. The chain is built from TRBV6-6 and TRBJ1-1; no clear D. The length of the CDR3 is 15 residues. V was trimmed by 3 bases and J by 2 bases, leaving 13 bases between them. CDR1 and CDR2 from the germline V gene are MNHNY and SVGAGI (reference sequence).

The chain joins TRBV14 to TRBJ2-4; D is undetermined. The CDR3 consists of 18 residues. Germline V lookup: CDR1 SGHDN, CDR2 FVKESK. Trimming cost V 1 base and J 1 base, with 17 bases left between them. In DNA form, the CDR3 reads TGTGCCAGCAGCCAAGTTTGGAGCTCTCACTTCGCCAAAAACATTCAGTACTTC. Its translation is CASSQVWSSHFAKNIQYF.

V gene TRBV28 combines with J gene TRBJ1-2; 7 bases align to TRBD1. The germline V gene has CDR1 MDHEN and CDR2 SYDVKM. The CDR3 totals 15 residues. The V segment lost 5 bases and the J segment 8 bases; nucleotides outside the gene matches: 14. Here the CDR3 DNA reads TGTGCCAGCAGTCCCGGGACAGCCAACTATTTAGGCTACACCTTC. Its protein product is CASSPGTANYLGYTF.

The CDR3 coding sequence is TGTGCCAGCAGCGCTATGACTAGCGGGATACAAGAGACCCAGTACTTC. Its protein is CASSAMTSGIQETQYF. This rearrangement joins TRBV7-8 to TRBJ2-5, with 11 bases lining up with TRBD2. CDR1 and CDR2 from the germline V gene are SGHVS and FQNEAQ. The CDR3 is made up of 16 amino acids. The V gene end was trimmed by 5 bases and the J gene end by 2 bases; junction bases not matched to a gene: 7.

V is TRBV5-6 and J is TRBJ2-7; perhaps TRBD1 as D (6 bases). The CDR3 has 13 amino acids. Trimming removed 0 bases at V and 6 bases at J, with 10 bases between. Germline V gene lookup returns CDR1 SGHDT and CDR2 YYEEEE. CDR3 residues: CASSLGRTVEQYF. In DNA form, the CDR3 reads TGTGCCAGCAGCTTGGGCCGGACAGTCGAGCAGTACTTC.

The rearrangement joins TRBV6-1 to TRBJ2-7; weak D call: TRBD2 (5 bases). Germline V gene sequence: CDR1 MNHNS, CDR2 SASEGT. The CDR3 is made up of 15 amino acids. V was clipped by 0 bases and J by 0 bases, with 9 bases between them. In DNA form, the CDR3 reads TGTGCCAGCAGTGAAGCGGCGGGCTTCTCCTACGAGCAGTACTTC. It codes for CASSEAAGFSYEQYF.

The chain links TRBV6-1 to TRBJ1-2; a weak D match, TRBD1 (6 bases). The V gene lost 4 bases and the J gene lost 1 base, with 10 bases spanning the gap. The CDR3 is 14 amino acids. The germline V gene has CDR1 MNHNS and CDR2 SASEGT. The CDR3 loop is CASSVEGDNYGYTF. DNA of the CDR3: TGTGCCAGCAGTGTCGAGGGGGATAACTATGGCTACACCTTC.

This rearrangement joins TRBV5-4 to TRBJ2-5; the match to TRBD2 covers 9 bases. The CDR3 has 16 amino acids. The germline V gene encodes CDR1 SGHNT and CDR2 YYREEE (reference sequence). Trimming removed 4 bases from V and 5 bases from J; junction bases left unmatched: 12. CDR3 nucleotides: TGTGCCAGCAGCCCCGGGCGGGCGGGGGGGCGGGAGACCCAGTACTTC. Translating gives CASSPGRAGGRETQYF.

The chain couples TRBV20-1 to TRBJ2-7; D is uncertain. Trimming removed 5 bases at V and 4 bases at J, with 6 bases between. Per germline, CDR1 DFQATT and CDR2 SNEGSKA (reference sequence). The CDR3 loop spans 10 amino acids. CDR3 sequence (DNA): TGCAGTGCTTTACAATACGAGCAGTACTTC. As protein: CSALQYEQYF.

This sequence joins TRBV9 and TRBJ2-3; 9 bases are shared with TRBD2. CDR1 SGDLS and CDR2 YYNGEE come from the germline V gene. J gave up 2 bases and V 5 bases, and 3 bases lay outside the gene matches. The CDR3 covers 14 residues. CDR3 DNA: TGTGCCAGCAGGGGGGGACTAGCCACAGATACGCAGTATTTT. It is translated as CASRGGLATDTQYF. The complete variable domain, with remaining parts taken from reference TRBV9 and TRBJ2-3, reads DSGVTQTPKHLITATGQRVTLRCSPRSGDLSVYWYQQSLDQGLQFLIQYYNGEERAKGNILERFSAQQFPDLHSELNLSSLELGDSALYFCASRGGLATDTQYFGPGTRLTVL.

The J gene is TRBJ2-7, the V gene TRBV28; 7 bases map to TRBD1. Germline CDR1 MDHEN, CDR2 SYDVKM. The trim removed 5 bases at V and 3 bases at J, leaving 13 bases unmatched. The CDR3 totals 16 residues. The CDR3 region is CASSTPRGQWDYEQYF. CDR3 nucleotide sequence: TGTGCCAGCAGTACCCCCCGGGGACAGTGGGACTACGAGCAGTACTTC. Full variable domain (rest looked up from reference TRBV28 and TRBJ2-7): DVKVTQSSRYLVKRTGEKVFLECVQDMDHENMFWYRQDPGLGLRLIYFSYDVKMKEKGDIPEGYSVSREKKERFSLILESASTNQTSMYLCASSTPRGQWDYEQYFGPGTRLTVT.

The CDR3 DNA reads TGTGCCAGCAGCTTGAATGCGGGGGTGAAAGCTTTCTTT. Amino acid sequence: CASSLNAGVKAFF. This chain uses TRBV5-4 with TRBJ1-1, with D perhaps TRBD1 (5 bases). Trimming took off 1 base at V and 9 bases at J, with 13 bases between the two ends. This CDR3 region has 13 residues. CDR1 and CDR2 from the germline V gene are SGHNT and YYREEE (reference sequence).

The CDR3 DNA sequence: TGCGCCAGCAGCTTGGCGGCGGCTAGCACAGATACGCAGTATTTT. It specifies CASSLAAASTDTQYF. The chain employs TRBV5-1 and TRBJ2-3; D not resolved. Between the trimmed V and J ends, which lost 0 bases and 0 bases, there was a span of 8 bases. Germline V gives CDR1 SGHRS, CDR2 YFSETQ. CDR3 length equals 15 residues.

This clone has a single count. This chain joins TRBV6-7 and TRBJ2-5; 8 bases fit TRBD1. TRBV6-7 is designated an ORF whose function remains uncertain. V shed 5 bases, J shed 3 bases, and the junction held 11 bases outside the gene matches. The CDR3 is made up of 16 amino acids. The CDR3: CASSKFRDRQKETQYF. Written as DNA, the CDR3 is TGTGCCAGCAGTAAATTCCGGGACAGGCAAAAAGAGACCCAGTACTTC.

The genes are TRBV9 and TRBJ2-3; 7 bases map to TRBD2. V lost 1 base and J lost 1; bases outside the gene matches: 3. The CDR3 extends over 15 amino acids. The V gene's germline CDR1 is SGDLS and CDR2 YYNGEE. For the CDR3, the DNA is TGTGCCAGCAGCGTATCGGGGGGACGCACAGATACGCAGTATTTT. It encodes CASSVSGGRTDTQYF.

The V gene is TRBV19, the J gene TRBJ1-6; D remains ambiguous. Germline lookup yields CDR1 LNHDA and CDR2 SQIVND (reference sequence). Trimming cost V 3 bases and J 5 bases, with 8 bases left between them. The CDR3 has 14 amino acids. This chain's CDR3 is CASSMAPNNSPLHF. The CDR3 nucleotides are TGTGCCAGTAGTATGGCCCCGAATAATTCACCCCTCCACTTT.

CDR3 DNA: TGTGCCAGCAGTTTCGGTACGAACAATGAGCAGTTCTTC. Translated, it gives CASSFGTNNEQFF. This chain links TRBV27 with TRBJ2-1; D unclear. V was trimmed by 3 bases and J by 5 bases, leaving 8 bases between them. CDR1 and CDR2 (germline): MNHEY, SMNVEV (reference sequence). This CDR3 is 13 amino acids long.